These 14 T cell receptor beta chains were sequenced from one sample in a study of shared clonotypes between healthy human individuals. TCRdb keeps only in-frame clones here, not all; method: immunoSEQ multiplex PCR. Of fewer than 550,000 clones in the sample, about three quarters were seen once. The specimen was PBMCs. Every receptor here comes from a woman in her thirties or forties in good health. Some clones in this sample may be carry-over from other donors' samples.

The chain couples TRBV7-9 to TRBJ1-1; D not certain. Germline V gene sequence: CDR1 SEHNR, CDR2 FQNEAQ (reference sequence). V lost 5 bases to trimming and J lost 3 bases, with 13 bases between them. The CDR3 runs 14 residues. CDR3 amino acids: CASSPPGLDTEAFF. The DNA for the CDR3 is TGTGCCAGCAGCCCGCCGGGGTTGGACACTGAAGCTTTCTTT.

The chain links TRBV19 to TRBJ2-7; TRBD1 agrees at 7 bases. This CDR3 region has 15 residues. CDR1 and CDR2 from the germline V gene are LNHDA and SQIVND (reference sequence). V was pared by 6 bases and J by 1 base, with 9 bases of the junction left unmatched. This CDR3 is CASRQYRGLSYEQYF. DNA for the CDR3: TGTGCCAGTAGACAATACAGGGGCCTTTCCTACGAGCAGTACTTC.

V gene TRBV28 combines with J gene TRBJ2-1, with TRBD2 matching over 8 bases. Trimming removed 4 bases from V and 9 bases from J; junction bases left unmatched: 8. The CDR3 has 14 amino acids. Germline loops: CDR1 MDHEN, CDR2 SYDVKM. Written as DNA, the CDR3 is TGTGCCAGCAGTTCAGGACTAGCTGGGGGTGAGCAGTTCTTC. This encodes CASSSGLAGGEQFF.

The chain has TRBV7-2 and TRBJ1-5; 9 bases align to TRBD1. With V trimmed by 6 bases and J by 6 bases, 6 bases remained unmatched. This CDR3 has 14 residues. Per germline, CDR1 SGHTA and CDR2 FQGNSA. In DNA, the CDR3 is TGTGCCAGCAGTCCGGACAGGGGTGCTCAGCCCCAGCATTTT. This gives the protein CASSPDRGAQPQHF.

The gene calls are TRBV6-6 and TRBJ2-2, with 7 positions matching TRBD2. CDR1 MNHNY and CDR2 SVGAGI come from the germline V gene (reference sequence). The CDR3 contains 16 residues. V lost 6 bases to trimming and J lost 3 bases; unmatched junction nucleotides: 10. The DNA for the CDR3 is TGTGCCAGCAGCCCCAGGGAAGCGGGATACACCGGGGAGCTGTTTTTT. It translates to CASSPREAGYTGELFF.

This clone was observed a handful of times. This sequence joins TRBV4-1 and TRBJ1-1; TRBD1 might be the D (6 bases). CDR1 is MGHRA, CDR2 YSYEKL, per germline. This CDR3 is 13 amino acids long. The V gene lost 3 bases and the J gene lost 6 bases, with 11 bases spanning the gap. DNA of the CDR3: TGCGCCAGCAGCCACGGCAGGGGTGCTGAAGCTTTCTTT. Residues: CASSHGRGAEAFF.

About this clone itself: Distinct nucleotide sequences in the sample also encode this CDR3. J is TRBJ2-7 and V is TRBV30; D remains ambiguous. The CDR3 has 14 residues. Germline assignment: CDR1 GTSNPN and CDR2 SVGIG (reference sequence). V dropped 0 bases and J dropped 0 bases, with 9 bases sitting between them. The chain's CDR3 is CAWSVGGTSYEQYF. In DNA, the CDR3 is TGTGCCTGGAGTGTCGGCGGAACCTCCTACGAGCAGTACTTC.

The chain has TRBV7-9 and TRBJ1-1; TRBD1 agrees at 9 bases. Trimming cost V 3 bases and J 8 bases; bases outside gene matches: 7. The CDR3 sequence is 14 residues long. The germline gives CDR1 SEHNR, CDR2 FQNEAQ (reference sequence). CDR3 in amino acids: CASSFTGGATEAFF. The CDR3 nucleotides are TGTGCCAGCAGCTTTACAGGGGGCGCGACCGAAGCTTTCTTT.

In this sample, this clone turned up a few times. The rearrangement uses TRBV6-1 and TRBJ2-1, with 8 bases aligning to TRBD2. Unmatched junction bases numbered 13, after V lost 11 bases and J lost 7 bases. There are 14 residues in the CDR3. CDR1 and CDR2 (germline): MNHNS, SASEGT. This CDR3 is CAGGGAGEVNEQFF. The DNA for the CDR3 is TGTGCCGGGGGGGGAGCGGGAGAAGTTAATGAGCAGTTCTTC.

The chain employs TRBV11-1 and TRBJ1-2, with D unclear. V shed 5 bases and J shed 4 bases, with 11 bases lying between them. The CDR3 spans 13 residues. The germline gives CDR1 SGHAT, CDR2 FQDESV (reference sequence). Here the CDR3 DNA reads TGTGCCAGCAGCATCAGCTCCCTCTATGGCTACACCTTC. Protein product: CASSISSLYGYTF. The whole variable domain, filled in from reference TRBV11-1 and TRBJ1-2, reads EAEVAQSPRYKITEKSQAVAFWCDPISGHATLYWYRQILGQGPELLVQFQDESVVDDSQLPKDRFSAERLKGVDSTLKIQPAELGDSAMYLCASSISSLYGYTFGSGTRLTVV.

The chain joins TRBV6-6 to TRBJ1-5, with D perhaps TRBD1 (5 bases). Germline CDR1 MNHNY, CDR2 SVGAGI (reference sequence). The CDR3 contains 16 residues. V lost 6 bases to trimming and J lost 4 bases, with 19 bases between them. CDR3 coding DNA: TGTGCCAGCAGCAAAGGGACTTACGCTCCGAATCAGCCCCAGCATTTT. Translating it yields CASSKGTYAPNQPQHF.

With regard to this clone: At one end, the junction sequence differs from germline, possibly due to a read error. This chain joins TRBV28 and TRBJ1-5; TRBD1 is a possible D gene (5 bases). CDR1 and CDR2 (germline): MDHEN, SYDVKM. The CDR3 is 11 amino acids. The CDR3 sequence: CATRVRDEHNF. In DNA, the CDR3 is TGTGCCACCAGGGTGCGTGACGAACATAATTTT.

The gene calls are TRBV7-3 and TRBJ1-3; D is uncertain. V was shortened by 2 bases and J by 2 bases, with 13 bases between the two germline ends. Germline V gives CDR1 SGHTA, CDR2 FQGTGA. This CDR3 has 16 residues. The CDR3 loop is CASSLLSRIPGNTIYF. CDR3 DNA sequence: TGTGCCAGCAGCTTATTGAGCAGGATACCTGGAAACACCATATATTTT.

J is TRBJ2-1 and V is TRBV4-3; 11 bases map to TRBD2. CDR3 size: 17 residues. Germline CDR1 and CDR2: LGHNA and YSLEER. With 3 bases clipped from V and 4 bases from J, the junction kept 8 bases outside the gene matches. The CDR3 protein is CASSHYAGLADYNEQFF. DNA for the CDR3: TGCGCCAGCAGCCACTACGCGGGACTAGCGGATTACAATGAGCAGTTCTTC.